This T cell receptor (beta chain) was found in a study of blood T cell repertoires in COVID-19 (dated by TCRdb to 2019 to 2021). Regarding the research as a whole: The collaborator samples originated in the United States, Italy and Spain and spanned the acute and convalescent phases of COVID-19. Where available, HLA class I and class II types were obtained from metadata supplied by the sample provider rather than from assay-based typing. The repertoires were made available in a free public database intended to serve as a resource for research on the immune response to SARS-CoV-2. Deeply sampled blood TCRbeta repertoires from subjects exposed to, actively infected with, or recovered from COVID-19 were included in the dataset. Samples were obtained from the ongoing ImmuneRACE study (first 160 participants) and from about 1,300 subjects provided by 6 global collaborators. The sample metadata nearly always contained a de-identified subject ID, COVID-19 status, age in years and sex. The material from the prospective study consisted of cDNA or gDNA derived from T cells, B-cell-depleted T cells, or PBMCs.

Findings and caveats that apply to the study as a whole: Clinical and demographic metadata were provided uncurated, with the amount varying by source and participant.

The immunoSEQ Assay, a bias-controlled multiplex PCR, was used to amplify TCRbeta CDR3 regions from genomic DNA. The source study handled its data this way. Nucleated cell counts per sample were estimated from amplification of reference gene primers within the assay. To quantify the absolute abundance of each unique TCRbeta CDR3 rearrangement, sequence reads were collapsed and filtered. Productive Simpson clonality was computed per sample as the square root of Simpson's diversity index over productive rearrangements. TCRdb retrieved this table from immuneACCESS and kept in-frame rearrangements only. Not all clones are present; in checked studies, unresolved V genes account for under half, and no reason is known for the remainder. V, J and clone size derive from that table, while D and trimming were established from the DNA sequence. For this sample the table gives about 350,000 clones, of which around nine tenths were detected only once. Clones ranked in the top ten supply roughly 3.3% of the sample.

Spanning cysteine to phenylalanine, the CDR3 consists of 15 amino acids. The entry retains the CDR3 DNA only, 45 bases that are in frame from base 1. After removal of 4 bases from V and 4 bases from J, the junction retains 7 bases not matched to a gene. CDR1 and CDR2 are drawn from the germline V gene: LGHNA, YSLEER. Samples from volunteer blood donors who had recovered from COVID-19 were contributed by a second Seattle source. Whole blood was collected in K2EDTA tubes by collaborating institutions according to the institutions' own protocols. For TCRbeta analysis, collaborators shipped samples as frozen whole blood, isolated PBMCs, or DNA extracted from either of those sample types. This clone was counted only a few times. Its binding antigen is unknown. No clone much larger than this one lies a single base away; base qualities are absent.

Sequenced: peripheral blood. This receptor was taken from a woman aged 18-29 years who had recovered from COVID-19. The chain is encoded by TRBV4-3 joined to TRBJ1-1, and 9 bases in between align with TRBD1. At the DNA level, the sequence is TGCGCCAGCAGCCTTGCGACAGGGGGGGCCACTGAAGCTTTCTTT. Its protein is CASSLATGGATEAFF.